This T cell receptor beta chain came from a study of molecular identifiers for immune sequencing clone quantification. Study at large: The replicates split RNA from around 20,000 or 100,000 naive CD8 cells five ways and sequenced four.

TCRdb recomputed calls from the PCR reads with MiXCR, one row per CDR3 protein. Here the sample spans about 40,000 distinct CDR3 sequences, around 20% being singletons. Study-level points and caveats: Highly expanded clone sizes could be underestimated through barcode sharing by identical TCR molecules. Clones exceeding 20 RNA copies carried over 97% of effector molecules but under 1% of naive-cell molecules.

Germline V gene sequence: CDR1 SGDLS, CDR2 YYNGEE. The CDR3 consists of 18 residues. Unmatched junction bases numbered 13, after V lost 2 bases and J lost 4 bases. For naive CD8 T cells, sorting used the CD8+CD4-CCR7+CD45RA+ phenotype. This clonotype has a count of ten or more. The antigen is unknown. The chain links TRBV9 to TRBJ2-2, with 8 bases aligning to TRBD1. The sequence was obtained from a human donor in good health. Some libraries in this study had Jurkat cell RNA spiked in. The material sequenced was naive CD8+ T cells from blood, with Jurkat cell RNA spiked in. Noted subset: FACS-sorted CD8+CD4-CCR7+CD45RA+ naive T cells. The CDR3 reads CASSVSPSPDRATGELFF. The CDR3 DNA reads TGTGCCAGCAGCGTCTCACCCTCACCGGACAGGGCCACCGGGGAGCTGTTTTTT.